This entry is about one T cell receptor beta chain. Only in-frame clones appear in the TCRdb table, and some are missing; sequencing was by immunoSEQ multiplex PCR. The sample records 95,000 to 110,000 clones, 85% to 95% being singletons. These data are taken from a study of siplizumab effects on memory and regulatory T cells. This sequence was found in a human donor in good health. The sequenced sample consisted of Tregs sorted from blood.

The CDR3 loop reads CASSPPVGTGVTGELFF. In nucleotides, the CDR3 is TGTGCCAGCTCACCACCTGTCGGGACAGGGGTCACCGGGGAGCTGTTTTTT. The V gene is TRBV18, the J gene TRBJ2-2; 10 bases are a match to TRBD1. Trimming at V came to 0 bases and at J to 4 bases, leaving 5 bases not matched to a gene. Germline V gene data show CDR1 as KGHSH and CDR2 as LQKENI. This CDR3 has 17 amino acids.